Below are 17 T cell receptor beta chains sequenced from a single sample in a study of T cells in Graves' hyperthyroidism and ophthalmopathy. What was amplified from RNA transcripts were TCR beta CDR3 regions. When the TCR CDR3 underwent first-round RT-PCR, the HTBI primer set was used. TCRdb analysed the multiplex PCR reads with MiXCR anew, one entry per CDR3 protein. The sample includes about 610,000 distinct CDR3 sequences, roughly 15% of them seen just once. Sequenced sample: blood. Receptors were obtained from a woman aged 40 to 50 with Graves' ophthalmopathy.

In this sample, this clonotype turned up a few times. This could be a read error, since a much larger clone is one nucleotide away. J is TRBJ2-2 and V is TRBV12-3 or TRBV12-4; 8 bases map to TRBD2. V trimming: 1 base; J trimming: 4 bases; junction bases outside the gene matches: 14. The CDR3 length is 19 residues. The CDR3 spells CASSLGRRGASRGTGELFF. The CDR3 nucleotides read TGTGCCAGCAGTTTAGGGAGGCGGGGGGCGTCCCGAGGCACCGGGGAGCTGTTTTTT.

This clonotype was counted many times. CDR3 nucleotide sequence: TGTGCCAGCAGCCCGGGACAGGGGAGCCCTGAAGCTTTCTTT. This sequence encodes CASSPGQGSPEAFF. The chain links TRBV7-6 to TRBJ1-1, with 10 bases identical to TRBD1. CDR3 length: 14 residues. Unmatched junction bases numbered 6, after V lost 5 bases and J lost 6 bases. CDR1 and CDR2 from the germline V gene are SGHVS and FNYEAQ.

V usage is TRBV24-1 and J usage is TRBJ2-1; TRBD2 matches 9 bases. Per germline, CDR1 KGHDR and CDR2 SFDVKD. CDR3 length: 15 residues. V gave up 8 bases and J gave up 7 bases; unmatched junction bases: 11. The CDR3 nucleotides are TGTGCCACCACCTCTTCGGGTAGCGGGAGAAATGAGCAGTTCTTC. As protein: CATTSSGSGRNEQFF.

CDR3 bases: TGCAGCGTTTCAGGGGGGGGTGTGGATACGCAGTATTTT. Its translation is CSVSGGGVDTQYF. V gene TRBV29-1 combines with J gene TRBJ2-3; either TRBD1 or TRBD2 may fit D (7 bases each). V was trimmed by 5 bases and J by 6 bases, leaving 15 bases between them. The CDR3 contains 13 residues. Per germline, CDR1 SQVTM and CDR2 ANQGSEA.

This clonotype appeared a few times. CDR3 DNA sequence: TGCAGCGTTGAAGATCCAAGAGCGGAGGCGTGGGAGACCCAGTACTTC. The encoded protein is CSVEDPRAEAWETQYF. This chain connects TRBV29-1 to TRBJ2-5; possible D gene TRBD2, 5 bases. The CDR3 is 16 amino acids. V lost 0 bases to trimming and J lost 5 bases, with 19 bases between them. The germline CDR1 and CDR2 sequences are SQVTM and ANQGSEA.

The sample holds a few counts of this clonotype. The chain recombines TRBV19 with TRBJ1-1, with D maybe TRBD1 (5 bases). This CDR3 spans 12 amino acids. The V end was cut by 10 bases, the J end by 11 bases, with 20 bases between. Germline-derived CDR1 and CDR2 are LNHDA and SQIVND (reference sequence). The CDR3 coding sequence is TGTGCCACCGGAGGGGAGGACATCAGGGCTTTCTTT. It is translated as CATGGEDIRAFF. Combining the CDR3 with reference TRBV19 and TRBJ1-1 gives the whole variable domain DGGITQSPKYLFRKEGQNVTLSCEQNLNHDAMYWYRQDPGQGLRLIYYSQIVNDFQKGDIAEGYSVSREKKESFPLTVTSAQKNPTAFYLCATGGEDIRAFFGQGTRLTVV.

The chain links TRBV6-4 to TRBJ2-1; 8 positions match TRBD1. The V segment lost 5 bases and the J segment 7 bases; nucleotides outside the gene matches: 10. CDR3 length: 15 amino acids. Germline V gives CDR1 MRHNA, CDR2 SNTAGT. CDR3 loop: CASSFPRGPGNEQFF. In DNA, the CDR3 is TGTGCCAGCAGTTTTCCCAGGGGGCCAGGGAATGAGCAGTTCTTC.

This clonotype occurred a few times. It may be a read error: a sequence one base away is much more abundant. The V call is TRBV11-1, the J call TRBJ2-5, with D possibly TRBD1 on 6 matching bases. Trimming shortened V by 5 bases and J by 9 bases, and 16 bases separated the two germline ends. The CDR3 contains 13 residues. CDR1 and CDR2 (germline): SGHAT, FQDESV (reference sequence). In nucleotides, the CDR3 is TGTGCCAGCAGCGTCGACAGGCGAGGGGCCCAGTACTTC. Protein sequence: CASSVDRRGAQYF.

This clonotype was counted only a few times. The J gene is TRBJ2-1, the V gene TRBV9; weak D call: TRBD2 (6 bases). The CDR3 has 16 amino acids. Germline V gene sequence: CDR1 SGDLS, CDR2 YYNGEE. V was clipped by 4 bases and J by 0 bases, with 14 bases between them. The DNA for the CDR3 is TGTGCCAGCAGCTTCTCTAGCGTCCCCTCCTACAATGAGCAGTTCTTC. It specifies CASSFSSVPSYNEQFF.

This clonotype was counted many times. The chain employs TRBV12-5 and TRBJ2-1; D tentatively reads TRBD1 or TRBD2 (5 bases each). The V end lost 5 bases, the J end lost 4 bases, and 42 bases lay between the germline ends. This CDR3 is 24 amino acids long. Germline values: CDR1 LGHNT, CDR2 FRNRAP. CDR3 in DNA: TGTGCTAGTGGTCGCCTGGAGCTTGGGGCGACCTACAGTCCGGGACCCCCGAAATACAATGAGCAGTTCTTC. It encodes CASGRLELGATYSPGPPKYNEQFF.

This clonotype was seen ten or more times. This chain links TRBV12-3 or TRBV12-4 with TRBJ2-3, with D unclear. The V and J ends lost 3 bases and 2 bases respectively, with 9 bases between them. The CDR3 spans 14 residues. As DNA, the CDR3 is TGTGCCAGCAGTTTCGCCCTGACCACAGATACGCAGTATTTT. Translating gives CASSFALTTDTQYF.

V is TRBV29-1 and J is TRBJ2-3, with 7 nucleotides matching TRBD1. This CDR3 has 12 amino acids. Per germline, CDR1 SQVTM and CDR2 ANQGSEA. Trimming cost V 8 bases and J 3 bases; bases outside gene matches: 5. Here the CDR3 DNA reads TGCAGCTTCAGGGGGTGGACAGATACGCAGTATTTT. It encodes CSFRGWTDTQYF.

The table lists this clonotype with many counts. The CDR3 DNA follows: TGTGCCAGCAGTTACCCCTTTAGCGGGGGGGCGATCGATGAGCAGTTCTTC. Its translation is CASSYPFSGGAIDEQFF. This sequence joins TRBV6-6 and TRBJ2-1; 11 bases agree with TRBD2. Unmatched junction bases numbered 11, after V lost 2 bases and J lost 8 bases. The CDR3 contains 17 residues. The germline V gene has CDR1 MNHNY and CDR2 SVGAGI (reference sequence).

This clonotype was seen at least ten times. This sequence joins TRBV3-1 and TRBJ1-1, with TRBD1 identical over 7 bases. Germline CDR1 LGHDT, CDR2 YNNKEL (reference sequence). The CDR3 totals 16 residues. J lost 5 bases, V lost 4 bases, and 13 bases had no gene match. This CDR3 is CASSPRDSGGRTEAFF. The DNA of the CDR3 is TGTGCCAGCAGCCCCAGGGACAGCGGAGGGAGGACTGAAGCTTTCTTT. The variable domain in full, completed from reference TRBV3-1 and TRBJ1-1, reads DTAVSQTPKYLVTQMGNDKSIKCEQNLGHDTMYWYKQDSKKFLKIMFSYNNKELIINETVPNRFSPKSPDKAHLNLHINSLELGDSAVYFCASSPRDSGGRTEAFFGQGTRLTVV.

Written as DNA, the CDR3 is TGCGCCAGCAGCCCACAGATTTCTACGAACACCGGGGAGCTGTTTTTT. As protein: CASSPQISTNTGELFF. The rearrangement joins TRBV5-1 to TRBJ2-2, with D unresolved. The CDR3 runs 16 residues. The germline gives CDR1 SGHRS, CDR2 YFSETQ. Trimming cost V 4 bases and J 0 bases, with 13 bases left between them.

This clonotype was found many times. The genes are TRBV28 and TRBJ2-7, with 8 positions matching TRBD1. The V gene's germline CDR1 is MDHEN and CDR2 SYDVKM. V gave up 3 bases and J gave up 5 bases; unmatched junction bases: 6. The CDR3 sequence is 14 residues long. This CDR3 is CASSFWTGSHEQYF. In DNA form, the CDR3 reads TGTGCCAGCAGTTTCTGGACAGGGTCTCACGAGCAGTACTTC.

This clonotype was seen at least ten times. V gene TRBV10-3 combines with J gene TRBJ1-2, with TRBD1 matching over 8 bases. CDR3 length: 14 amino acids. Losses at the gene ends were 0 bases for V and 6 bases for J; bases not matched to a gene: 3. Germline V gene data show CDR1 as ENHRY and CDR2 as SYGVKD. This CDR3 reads CAISESPDRDGYTF. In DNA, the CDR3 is TGTGCCATCAGTGAGTCTCCGGACAGGGATGGCTACACCTTC.